One and the same sample provided the 28 T cell receptor beta chains below, sequenced in a study of identical twins. TCRdb processed the 5' RACE reads anew with MiXCR; each CDR3 protein has one entry. The sample lists 450,000 or so distinct CDR3 sequences, roughly 13% occurring once. These records were also assigned to another study, of yellow fever vaccine responses in identical twins.

Specimen: CD4+ T cells sorted from blood. The receptors originated from a woman between 18 and 29 years old in good health.

The chain employs TRBV7-2 and TRBJ2-1, with D perhaps being TRBD1 or TRBD2 (6 bases each). Trimming cost V 2 bases and J 4 bases, with 15 bases left between them. The CDR3 extends over 16 amino acids. Germline V gene sequence: CDR1 SGHTA, CDR2 FQGNSA. The CDR3 spells CASSLTGGPPYNEQFF. CDR3 in DNA: TGTGCCAGCAGCTTAACCGGGGGCCCCCCTTACAATGAGCAGTTCTTC.

This sequence joins TRBV5-1 and TRBJ1-6; 7 bases map to TRBD1. The junction had 3 bases not matched to a gene; V was cut back by 1 base and J by 5 bases. This CDR3 has 15 residues. Germline CDR1 SGHRS, CDR2 YFSETQ. The CDR3 sequence: CASSLHRGNNSPLHF. In DNA, the CDR3 is TGCGCCAGCAGCTTGCACAGGGGCAATAATTCACCCCTCCACTTT.

In this sample, this clonotype turned up many times. This rearrangement joins TRBV12-3 or TRBV12-4 to TRBJ1-1; 8 positions match TRBD1. The CDR3 contains 14 residues. V shed 6 bases, J shed 4 bases, and the junction held 7 bases outside the gene matches. In DNA, the CDR3 is TGTGCCAGCAGACAACAGGGGGGGGTCACTGAAGCTTTCTTT. Its protein product is CASRQQGGVTEAFF.

This chain joins TRBV10-3 and TRBJ2-1, with 10 bases matching TRBD2. Per the germline V gene, CDR1 is ENHRY and CDR2 is SYGVKD. J was trimmed by 0 bases and V by 10 bases; bases with no gene match: 12. The CDR3 totals 17 residues. For the CDR3, the DNA is TGTGCCACCGCCACTAGCGGGAAAGCCTTCTCCTACAATGAGCAGTTCTTC. Protein: CATATSGKAFSYNEQFF.

This clonotype has a count of ten or more. The V call is TRBV27, the J call TRBJ2-7; D possibly corresponds to TRBD2 (7 bases). CDR1 and CDR2 from the germline V gene are MNHEY and SMNVEV (reference sequence). Trimming removed 3 bases from V and 4 bases from J, with 13 bases in between. CDR3 size: 14 residues. CDR3 residues: CASSLGGRTYEQYF. CDR3 in DNA: TGTGCCAGCAGTTTGGGGGGGCGCACGTACGAGCAGTACTTC.

The chain joins TRBV4-1 to TRBJ2-1, with 7 bases fitting TRBD1. CDR1 and CDR2 from the germline V gene are MGHRA and YSYEKL. V shed 2 bases and J 3 bases; nucleotides not matched to a gene: 4. The CDR3 extends over 15 amino acids. CDR3 coding DNA: TGCGCCAGCAGCCAACGGGACAGCGGCTACAATGAGCAGTTCTTC. Translation: CASSQRDSGYNEQFF.

This clonotype was counted only a few times. The rearrangement uses TRBV2 and TRBJ1-1, with unresolved D. V shed 4 bases and J shed 2 bases, with 11 bases lying between them. The germline V gene encodes CDR1 SNHLY and CDR2 FYNNEI. The CDR3 covers 14 residues. Here the CDR3 DNA reads TGTGCCAGCAGTGGGGTCACAGCTAACACTGAAGCTTTCTTT. Amino acid sequence: CASSGVTANTEAFF.

This clonotype has a handful of counts. The V call is TRBV20-1, the J call TRBJ2-1; D is unclear. Trimming removed 5 bases from V and 5 bases from J, with 16 bases in between. The CDR3 contains 14 residues. The germline V gene encodes CDR1 DFQATT and CDR2 SNEGSKA (reference sequence). CDR3 sequence reads: CSAFSGWLNNEQFF. The DNA of the CDR3 is TGCAGTGCTTTTTCTGGGTGGCTTAACAATGAGCAGTTCTTC.

This clonotype showed up just a few times. This sequence joins TRBV5-1 and TRBJ2-5; D ambiguous. The CDR3 is 15 residues long. In germline, CDR1 is SGHRS, CDR2 YFSETQ. Trimming removed 1 base at V and 2 bases at J, with 12 bases between. CDR3 bases: TGCGCCAGCAGCTTGAACCAGGCTAGACAAGAGACCCAGTACTTC. Its protein is CASSLNQARQETQYF.

The chain has TRBV6-1 and TRBJ2-7, with TRBD1 identical over 11 bases. The CDR3 is 14 amino acids. Germline V gene data show CDR1 as MNHNS and CDR2 as SASEGT. Trimming cost V 6 bases and J 6 bases; bases outside gene matches: 7. CDR3: CASRGGQGAREQYF. Here the CDR3 DNA reads TGTGCCAGCAGGGGTGGACAGGGGGCGCGCGAGCAGTACTTC.

The chain combines TRBV5-1 with TRBJ1-3; 7 nucleotides match TRBD1. Per the germline V gene, CDR1 is SGHRS and CDR2 is YFSETQ. Trimming at V came to 7 bases and at J to 2 bases, leaving 9 bases not matched to a gene. The CDR3 is 15 residues long. CDR3 protein: CASQTTTGPGNTIYF. The CDR3 DNA is TGCGCCAGCCAAACAACGACAGGGCCTGGAAACACCATATATTTT.

The table lists this clonotype with a few counts. V gene TRBV2 combines with J gene TRBJ2-1; no clear D. CDR1 and CDR2 (germline): SNHLY, FYNNEI. Trimming shortened V by 8 bases and J by 9 bases, and 17 bases separated the two germline ends. The length of the CDR3 is 13 residues. The CDR3 reads CASVERLGREQFF. CDR3 in DNA: TGTGCCAGCGTCGAACGACTGGGTCGTGAGCAGTTCTTC.

The genes are TRBV29-1 and TRBJ2-7; 9 bases are shared with TRBD1. Germline CDR1 is SQVTM and CDR2 is ANQGSEA. The CDR3 has 11 amino acids. With V trimmed by 7 bases and J by 5 bases, 3 bases remained unmatched. CDR3 amino acids: CSGGQGDEQYF. The CDR3 region has the DNA TGCAGCGGGGGACAGGGCGACGAGCAGTACTTC.

The chain combines TRBV24-1 with TRBJ2-3; D perhaps matches TRBD2 (5 bases). The germline V gene has CDR1 KGHDR and CDR2 SFDVKD. V was cut by 4 bases and J by 1 base, with 17 bases left in between. CDR3 length: 17 residues. The CDR3 protein is CATSDRGSLWGTDTQYF. The DNA for the CDR3 is TGTGCCACCAGTGACCGAGGGTCCCTTTGGGGCACAGATACGCAGTATTTT.

V is TRBV6-5 and J is TRBJ1-2; TRBD1 matches at 7 bases. The CDR3 totals 13 residues. From germline, CDR1 is MNHEY and CDR2 SVGAGI. The V segment lost 8 bases and the J segment 3 bases; nucleotides outside the gene matches: 6. The CDR3 loop is CASGYRGDYGYTF. The CDR3 DNA is TGTGCCAGCGGGTACAGGGGAGACTATGGCTACACCTTC.

The CDR3 here is CASSTRTGDNTGELFF. The CDR3 DNA follows: TGTGCCAGCAGCACCCGGACAGGAGATAACACCGGGGAGCTGTTTTTT. The chain has TRBV7-9 and TRBJ2-2, with 7 bases fitting TRBD1. With 5 bases clipped from V and 2 bases from J, the junction kept 8 bases outside the gene matches. CDR1 SEHNR and CDR2 FQNEAQ come from the germline V gene (reference sequence). The CDR3 totals 16 residues.

This clonotype was observed a handful of times. This sequence joins TRBV6-2 or TRBV6-3 and TRBJ1-1; 7 bases align to TRBD1. Germline-derived CDR1 and CDR2 are MNHEY and SVGEGT. V gave up 6 bases and J gave up 11 bases; unmatched junction bases: 9. The CDR3 sequence is 12 residues long. CDR3 in amino acids: CASSSGTVKAFF. CDR3 DNA sequence: TGTGCCAGCAGCTCGGGGACAGTCAAGGCTTTCTTT.

This chain links TRBV6-2 or TRBV6-3 with TRBJ2-2; 13 bases are shared with TRBD2. This CDR3 spans 15 amino acids. V was clipped by 8 bases and J by 5 bases; unmatched bases: 5. Germline lookup yields CDR1 MNHEY and CDR2 SVGEGT. CDR3 nucleotide sequence: TGTGCCAGCCGGCGGGGACTAGCGGGAACCGGGGAGCTGTTTTTT. This gives the protein CASRRGLAGTGELFF.

The chain joins TRBV25-1 to TRBJ2-5; TRBD1 matches at 7 bases. The CDR3 covers 13 residues. The trim removed 5 bases at V and 7 bases at J, leaving 7 bases unmatched. CDR1 is MGHDK and CDR2 is SYGVNS in the germline V gene. The CDR3 region is CASSFDRAGTQYF. The DNA of the CDR3 is TGTGCCAGCAGTTTCGACAGGGCGGGGACCCAGTACTTC.

The J gene is TRBJ2-5, the V gene TRBV29-1; 10 nucleotides match TRBD1. Germline V lookup: CDR1 SQVTM, CDR2 ANQGSEA. The CDR3 runs 16 residues. Trimming at V came to 3 bases and at J to 1 base, leaving 8 bases not matched to a gene. DNA for the CDR3: TGCAGCGTTGAGGCGTGGGACAGGGGACGCCAAGAGACCCAGTACTTC. Its translation is CSVEAWDRGRQETQYF.

The chain combines TRBV28 with TRBJ2-7; 8 nucleotides agree with TRBD1. This CDR3 spans 16 amino acids. Germline V gene lookup returns CDR1 MDHEN and CDR2 SYDVKM. The junction had 9 bases not matched to a gene; V was cut back by 1 base and J by 4 bases. The CDR3: CASSLSPDRARYEQYF. CDR3 nucleotides: TGTGCCAGCAGTTTATCACCGGACAGGGCGAGATACGAGCAGTACTTC.

This clonotype was found a few times. At one of its ends the junction is not consistent with the germline gene, which may arise from a read error. The chain couples TRBV7-7 to TRBJ2-5; 13 nucleotides agree with TRBD2. The germline V gene encodes CDR1 SSHAT and CDR2 FNYEAQ (reference sequence). The CDR3 has 16 amino acids. The CDR3 bases are TGTGCTAGCAGCTACGGACTAGCGGGGGCACAAGAGACCCAGTACTTC. It encodes CASSYGLAGAQETQYF.

This rearrangement joins TRBV3-1 to TRBJ2-1; D is perhaps TRBD2 (6 bases). V lost 7 bases to trimming and J lost 1 base, with 14 bases between them. Germline V gives CDR1 LGHDT, CDR2 YNNKEL (reference sequence). This CDR3 has 15 residues. CDR3 sequence reads: CASTRDWSSYNEQFF. The CDR3 DNA reads TGTGCCAGCACCCGGGACTGGAGTTCCTACAATGAGCAGTTCTTC.

In this sample, this clonotype turned up once. The chain recombines TRBV7-9 with TRBJ2-1; the D call may be TRBD1 or TRBD2 (5 bases each). The length of the CDR3 is 11 residues. V was cut by 5 bases and J by 12 bases, with 11 bases left in between. CDR1 SEHNR and CDR2 FQNEAQ come from the germline V gene (reference sequence). The CDR3 sequence: CASSLGEPQFF. The CDR3 coding sequence is TGTGCCAGCAGCCTGGGGGAGCCGCAGTTCTTC.

The V gene is TRBV10-3, the J gene TRBJ2-3; 8 bases align to TRBD2. Germline V CDR1 and CDR2: ENHRY, SYGVKD. V gave up 8 bases and J gave up 4 bases; unmatched junction bases: 2. The CDR3 loop spans 12 amino acids. CDR3 residues: CAIGTRSDTQYF. CDR3 in DNA: TGTGCCATCGGGACTAGATCAGATACGCAGTATTTT.

There are a few counts of this clonotype. The CDR3 sequence is CSARDGGRANNEQFF. CDR3 DNA: TGCAGTGCTAGAGATGGGGGGAGGGCCAACAATGAGCAGTTCTTC. The J gene is TRBJ2-1, the V gene TRBV20-1, with 7 nucleotides matching TRBD2. This CDR3 contains 15 residues. V trimming: 0 bases; J trimming: 5 bases; junction bases outside the gene matches: 7. Germline V gene lookup returns CDR1 DFQATT and CDR2 SNEGSKA (reference sequence).

In this sample, this clonotype turned up many times. The chain is built from TRBV5-1 and TRBJ2-5; 7 bases map to TRBD2. There are 15 residues in the CDR3. Germline CDR1 reads SGHRS; CDR2 reads YFSETQ. Trimming removed 0 bases from V and 4 bases from J; junction bases left unmatched: 6. In nucleotides, the CDR3 is TGCGCCAGCAGCTTGGCCGAGAGCGGGACAGAGACCCAGTACTTC. This encodes CASSLAESGTETQYF. Full variable domain (remainder filled in from reference TRBV5-1 and TRBJ2-5): KAGVTQTPRYLIKTRGQQVTLSCSPISGHRSVSWYQQTPGQGLQFLFEYFSETQRNKGNFPGRFSGRQFSNSRSEMNVSTLELGDSALYLCASSLAESGTETQYFGPGTRLLVL.

This clonotype was seen a handful of times. The chain carries TRBV28 and TRBJ2-7, with 11 bases aligning to TRBD2. The trim removed 7 bases at V and 1 base at J, leaving 9 bases unmatched. The CDR3 sequence is 16 residues long. Germline V gene sequence: CDR1 MDHEN, CDR2 SYDVKM. The CDR3 is CASTPTSGMRSYEQYF. DNA for the CDR3: TGTGCCAGCACCCCGACTAGCGGGATGAGGTCCTACGAGCAGTACTTC. Based on the CDR3 plus reference TRBV28 and TRBJ2-7, the full variable domain is DVKVTQSSRYLVKRTGEKVFLECVQDMDHENMFWYRQDPGLGLRLIYFSYDVKMKEKGDIPEGYSVSREKKERFSLILESASTNQTSMYLCASTPTSGMRSYEQYFGPGTRLTVT.